This T cell receptor beta chain was captured by sequencing in a study of cytotoxic CD8 clonotypes in ibrutinib-treated CLL. For the study at large: Mean values per sample were 250,000 to 300,000 productive templates and tens of thousands of productive rearrangements.

About this clone itself: Its antigen is undetermined.

TCRdb keeps only in-frame clones here, not all; method: immunoSEQ multiplex PCR. The sample consists of roughly 190,000 clones, approximately 68% of them appearing once. General study results and limits: Baseline clonality, above age-matched healthy donor levels, tracked circulating CD8+ T-cell counts. Upon ibrutinib response clonality rose, and upon progression it fell back toward baseline.

The CDR3 is 15 residues long. V shed 5 bases and J 5 bases; nucleotides not matched to a gene: 9. The germline gives CDR1 SGHTA, CDR2 FQGNSA. The sample consisted of PBMCs, taken after 24 months of ibrutinib treatment. The V and J genes are TRBV7-2 and TRBJ2-7; TRBD2 agrees at 10 bases. This sequence was found in a human donor with chronic lymphocytic leukemia. CDR3 loop: CASSPHWLAGDEQYF. The CDR3 DNA follows: TGTGCCAGCAGCCCTCACTGGCTAGCGGGAGACGAGCAGTACTTC. The entire variable domain, with the rest obtained from reference TRBV7-2 and TRBJ2-7, is as follows: GAGVSQSPSNKVTEKGKDVELRCDPISGHTALYWYRQSLGQGLEFLIYFQGNSAPDKSGLPSDRFSAERTGGSVSTLTIQRTQQEDSAVYLCASSPHWLAGDEQYFGPGTRLTVT.